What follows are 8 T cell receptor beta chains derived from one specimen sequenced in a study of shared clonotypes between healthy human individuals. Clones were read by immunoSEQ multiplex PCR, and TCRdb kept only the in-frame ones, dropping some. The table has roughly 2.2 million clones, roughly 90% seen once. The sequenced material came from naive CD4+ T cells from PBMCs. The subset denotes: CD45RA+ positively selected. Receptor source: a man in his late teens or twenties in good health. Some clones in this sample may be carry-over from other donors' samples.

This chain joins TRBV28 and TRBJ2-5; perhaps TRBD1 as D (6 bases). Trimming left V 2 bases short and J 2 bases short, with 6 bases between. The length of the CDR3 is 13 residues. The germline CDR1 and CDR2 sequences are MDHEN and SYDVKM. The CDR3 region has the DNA TGTGCCAGCAGTTTACAGGGGCAAGAGACCCAGTACTTC. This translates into CASSLQGQETQYF. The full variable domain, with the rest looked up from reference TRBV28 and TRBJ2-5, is DVKVTQSSRYLVKRTGEKVFLECVQDMDHENMFWYRQDPGLGLRLIYFSYDVKMKEKGDIPEGYSVSREKKERFSLILESASTNQTSMYLCASSLQGQETQYFGPGTRLLVL.

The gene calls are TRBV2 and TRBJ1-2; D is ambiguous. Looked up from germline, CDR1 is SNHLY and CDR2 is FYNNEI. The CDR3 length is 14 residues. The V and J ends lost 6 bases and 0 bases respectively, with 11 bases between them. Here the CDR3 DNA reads TGTGCCAGCAGCGGCGTTAACCCTAACTATGGCTACACCTTC. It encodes CASSGVNPNYGYTF.

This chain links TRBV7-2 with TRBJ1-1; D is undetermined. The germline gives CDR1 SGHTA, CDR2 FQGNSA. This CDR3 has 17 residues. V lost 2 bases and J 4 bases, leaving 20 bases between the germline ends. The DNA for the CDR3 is TGTGCCAGCAGCTTAAAGAGTGTCGCTCGAAGGTCCACTGAAGCTTTCTTT. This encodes CASSLKSVARRSTEAFF.

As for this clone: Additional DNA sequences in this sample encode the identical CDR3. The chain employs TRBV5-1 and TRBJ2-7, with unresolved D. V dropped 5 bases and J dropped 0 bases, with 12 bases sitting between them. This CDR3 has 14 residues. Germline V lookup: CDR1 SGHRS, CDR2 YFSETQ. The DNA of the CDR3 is TGCGCCAGCAGGACCGGGCTGAACTCCTACGAGCAGTACTTC. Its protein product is CASRTGLNSYEQYF.

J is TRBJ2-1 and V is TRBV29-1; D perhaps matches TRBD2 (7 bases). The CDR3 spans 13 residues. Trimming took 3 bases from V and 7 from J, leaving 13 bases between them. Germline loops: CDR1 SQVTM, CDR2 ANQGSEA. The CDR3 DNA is TGCAGCGTTGATGAGGGGGGGAGTAATGAGCAGTTCTTC. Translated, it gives CSVDEGGSNEQFF.

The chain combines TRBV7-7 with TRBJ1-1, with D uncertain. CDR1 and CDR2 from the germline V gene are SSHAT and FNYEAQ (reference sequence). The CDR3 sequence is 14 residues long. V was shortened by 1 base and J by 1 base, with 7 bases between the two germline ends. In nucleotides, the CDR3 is TGTGCCAGCAGCTTAGAGGAAGAGAACACTGAAGCTTTCTTT. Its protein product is CASSLEEENTEAFF.

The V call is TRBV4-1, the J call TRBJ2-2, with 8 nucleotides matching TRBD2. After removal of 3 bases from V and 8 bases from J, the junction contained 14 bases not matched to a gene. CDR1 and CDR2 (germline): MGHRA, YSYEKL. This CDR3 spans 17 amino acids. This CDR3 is CASSQLLGGLGLGELFF. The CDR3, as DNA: TGCGCCAGCAGCCAGCTATTGGGGGGACTAGGGTTAGGGGAGCTGTTTTTT.

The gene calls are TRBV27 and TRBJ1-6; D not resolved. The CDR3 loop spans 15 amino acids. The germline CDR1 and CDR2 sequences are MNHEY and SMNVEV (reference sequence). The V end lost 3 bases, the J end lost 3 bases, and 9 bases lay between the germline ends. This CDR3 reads CASSLNGLYNSPLHF. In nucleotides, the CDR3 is TGTGCCAGCAGTTTGAACGGTCTCTATAATTCACCCCTCCACTTT.